One sample yielded the 23 T cell receptor beta chains listed below, sequenced in a study of T-cell memory formation after mild COVID-19. TCRdb re-analysed the 5' RACE reads in MiXCR, keeping a single row per CDR3 protein. In the table there are about 340,000 distinct CDR3 sequences, approximately 21% of which are singletons. The sequenced material came from PBMCs or a T cell subset sorted from them (not recorded which). These receptors all come from an adult woman who had mild COVID-19 (a few samples of this study predate the infection). Cell type and time point are not known.

V gene TRBV7-2 combines with J gene TRBJ2-7; D might be TRBD1 (6 bases). V was pared by 5 bases and J by 3 bases, with 11 bases between. The V gene's germline CDR1 is SGHTA and CDR2 FQGNSA. This CDR3 has 13 amino acids. CDR3 protein: CASSTGQIYEQYF. Written as DNA, the CDR3 is TGTGCCAGCAGCACCGGACAGATCTACGAGCAGTACTTC. Together with reference TRBV7-2 and TRBJ2-7, the CDR3 gives the full variable domain: GAGVSQSPSNKVTEKGKDVELRCDPISGHTALYWYRQSLGQGLEFLIYFQGNSAPDKSGLPSDRFSAERTGGSVSTLTIQRTQQEDSAVYLCASSTGQIYEQYFGPGTRLTVT.

This clonotype was recorded a few times. The rearrangement links TRBV12-3 or TRBV12-4 to TRBJ2-2, with TRBD2 matching 8 bases. Trimming took 3 bases from V and 6 from J; bases not matched to a gene: 3. There are 14 residues in the CDR3. CDR3 protein: CASSFSGSAGELFF. CDR3 bases: TGTGCCAGCAGTTTCAGCGGGAGCGCCGGGGAGCTGTTTTTT.

This clonotype turned up a few times. This chain joins TRBV19 and TRBJ2-3; D may be TRBD1 (5 bases). CDR1 LNHDA and CDR2 SQIVND come from the germline V gene (reference sequence). The V and J ends lost 5 bases and 5 bases respectively, with 17 bases between them. The CDR3 is 15 residues long. This chain's CDR3 is CASSYGPNRLDTQYF. The CDR3 DNA follows: TGTGCCAGTAGTTACGGTCCGAACAGGTTAGATACGCAGTATTTT. Based on the CDR3 plus reference TRBV19 and TRBJ2-3, the full variable domain is DGGITQSPKYLFRKEGQNVTLSCEQNLNHDAMYWYRQDPGQGLRLIYYSQIVNDFQKGDIAEGYSVSREKKESFPLTVTSAQKNPTAFYLCASSYGPNRLDTQYFGPGTRLTVL.

This sequence joins TRBV20-1 and TRBJ1-6; D might be TRBD1 (5 bases). Germline V gene lookup returns CDR1 DFQATT and CDR2 SNEGSKA (reference sequence). This CDR3 comprises 15 residues. Deletions cut 4 bases from V and 9 bases from J, with 19 bases between. The CDR3 spells CSAKQPTERSSPLHF. CDR3 nucleotides: TGCAGTGCTAAACAGCCGACAGAGCGGAGTTCACCCCTCCACTTT.

This clonotype was seen more than once but under ten times. The V call is TRBV5-1, the J call TRBJ2-1, with a tentative D call TRBD2 (6 bases). CDR3 size: 16 residues. Germline CDR1 is SGHRS and CDR2 is YFSETQ. V was clipped by 0 bases and J by 0 bases, with 10 bases between them. The CDR3 loop reads CASSLGLVPSYNEQFF. The CDR3 coding sequence is TGCGCCAGCAGCTTGGGACTAGTACCCTCCTACAATGAGCAGTTCTTC.

This sequence joins TRBV6-2 or TRBV6-3 and TRBJ2-4; no reliable D call. Germline V lookup: CDR1 MNHEY, CDR2 SVGEGT. The CDR3 extends over 16 amino acids. Trimming stripped 0 bases from V and 3 bases from J, with 12 bases between. The CDR3 coding sequence is TGTGCCAGCAGTTACTCGATACCGATCGGCAAAAACATTCAGTACTTC. Residues: CASSYSIPIGKNIQYF.

This clonotype showed up just a few times. The chain has TRBV7-9 and TRBJ2-5; D ambiguous. From germline, CDR1 is SEHNR and CDR2 FQNEAQ (reference sequence). The V gene lost 5 bases and the J gene lost 3 bases, with 10 bases spanning the gap. CDR3 length equals 13 residues. CDR3 in DNA: TGTGCCAGCAGCAAGAACTTGAAAGAGACCCAGTACTTC. This encodes CASSKNLKETQYF.

This clonotype has a handful of counts. The rearrangement links TRBV18 to TRBJ1-1; 8 bases are shared with TRBD1. Per germline, CDR1 KGHSH and CDR2 LQKENI. CDR3 length: 14 residues. The V and J ends lost 3 bases and 6 bases, in that order; junction bases with no gene match: 6. The CDR3 spells CASSPQGARAEAFF. The CDR3 DNA sequence: TGTGCCAGCTCACCCCAGGGGGCACGCGCTGAAGCTTTCTTT.

This clonotype occurred a few times. V is TRBV5-1 and J is TRBJ1-1, with unresolved D. V gave up 4 bases and J gave up 2 bases, with 9 bases separating them. CDR1 and CDR2 (germline): SGHRS, YFSETQ. The length of the CDR3 is 13 residues. CDR3 coding DNA: TGCGCCAGCAGCCGGACCACAAACACTGAAGCTTTCTTT. Amino acid sequence: CASSRTTNTEAFF.

The J gene is TRBJ2-7, the V gene TRBV2, with D tentatively TRBD1 or TRBD2 (5 bases each). The CDR3 is 13 amino acids. Trimming removed 5 bases at V and 7 bases at J, with 15 bases between. Germline loops: CDR1 SNHLY, CDR2 FYNNEI. For the CDR3, the DNA is TGTGCCAGCAGTCCTGGGACGGCCTGGGAGCAGTACTTC. Amino acids: CASSPGTAWEQYF.

This rearrangement joins TRBV4-1 to TRBJ1-4; D is uncertain. This CDR3 is 14 amino acids long. Germline V gene lookup returns CDR1 MGHRA and CDR2 YSYEKL. V lost 4 bases to trimming and J lost 5 bases, with 11 bases between them. For the CDR3, the DNA is TGCGCCAGCAGCCCATCGGGCTACAATGAAAAACTGTTTTTT. It encodes CASSPSGYNEKLFF.

This clonotype was observed at least ten times. The chain uses TRBV7-9 and TRBJ2-7; TRBD2 agrees at 12 bases. The germline CDR1 and CDR2 sequences are SEHNR and FQNEAQ (reference sequence). The CDR3 has 15 amino acids. V lost 3 bases and J lost 3; bases outside the gene matches: 3. This chain's CDR3 is CASSLTSGRFYEQYF. The CDR3 DNA reads TGTGCCAGCAGCTTGACTAGCGGGAGATTCTACGAGCAGTACTTC.

This clonotype was counted many times. The rearrangement uses TRBV7-6 and TRBJ2-2, with a possible D match to TRBD2 (6 bases). The germline V gene encodes CDR1 SGHVS and CDR2 FNYEAQ. V lost 8 bases to trimming and J lost 4 bases, with 11 bases between them. The CDR3 has 13 amino acids. The CDR3 DNA is TGTGCCAGCCGACCTAGCGCCACCGGGGAGCTGTTTTTT. Translation: CASRPSATGELFF.

In its sample, this clonotype was seen a few times. The chain recombines TRBV7-7 with TRBJ2-5; 10 bases fit TRBD2. Unmatched junction bases numbered 10, after V lost 5 bases and J lost 4 bases. This CDR3 comprises 16 residues. The germline gives CDR1 SSHAT, CDR2 FNYEAQ (reference sequence). Here the CDR3 reads CASSPGASGGTETQYF. The CDR3 nucleotides read TGTGCCAGCAGCCCGGGGGCTAGCGGGGGTACAGAGACCCAGTACTTC.

The chain couples TRBV14 to TRBJ2-1; no definite D call. V dropped 3 bases and J dropped 2 bases, with 2 bases sitting between them. Germline CDR1 is SGHDN and CDR2 is FVKESK. The CDR3 loop spans 12 amino acids. CDR3 amino acids: CASSQAYNEQFF. CDR3 DNA: TGTGCCAGCAGCCAGGCCTACAATGAGCAGTTCTTC. Full variable domain (outside the CDR3, taken from reference TRBV14 and TRBJ2-1): EAGVTQFPSHSVIEKGQTVTLRCDPISGHDNLYWYRRVMGKEIKFLLHFVKESKQDESGMPNNRFLAERTGGTYSTLKVQPAELEDSGVYFCASSQAYNEQFFGPGTRLTVL.

There are a few counts of this clonotype. The chain carries TRBV3-1 and TRBJ2-1; D is possibly TRBD2 (5 bases). V lost 1 base and J lost 9, with 13 bases in between. This CDR3 spans 14 amino acids. CDR1 and CDR2 from the germline V gene are LGHDT and YNNKEL (reference sequence). The CDR3 region is CASSQADARGEQFF. In DNA, the CDR3 is TGTGCCAGCAGCCAAGCGGACGCTCGGGGTGAGCAGTTCTTC.

The chain combines TRBV5-4 with TRBJ2-4; 13 bases match TRBD2. CDR1 and CDR2 (germline): SGHNT, YYREEE (reference sequence). CDR3 size: 19 residues. Losses at the gene ends were 4 bases for V and 0 bases for J; bases not matched to a gene: 10. Written as DNA, the CDR3 is TGTGCCAGCAGCGCTACGGGGACTAGCGGGGTCTTAGCCAAAAACATTCAGTACTTC. Encoded protein: CASSATGTSGVLAKNIQYF.

This clonotype was observed at least ten times. The chain has TRBV20-1 and TRBJ2-3; tentative D call: TRBD1 (5 bases). This CDR3 spans 14 amino acids. The germline V gene encodes CDR1 DFQATT and CDR2 SNEGSKA (reference sequence). Trimming left V 4 bases short and J 1 base short, with 12 bases between. The CDR3: CSAKVGLGTDTQYF. The DNA for the CDR3 is TGCAGTGCTAAAGTGGGGCTTGGCACAGATACGCAGTATTTT.

V gene TRBV3-1 combines with J gene TRBJ2-7; D might be TRBD1 (6 bases). The CDR3 covers 18 residues. Germline CDR1 and CDR2: LGHDT and YNNKEL (reference sequence). V dropped 0 bases and J dropped 0 bases, with 18 bases sitting between them. The CDR3 protein is CASSQDETGTHFSYEQYF. The CDR3 DNA follows: TGTGCCAGCAGCCAAGATGAGACCGGGACACATTTCTCCTACGAGCAGTACTTC.

The V and J genes are TRBV29-1 and TRBJ1-2, with D unresolved. CDR1 and CDR2 (germline): SQVTM, ANQGSEA. The V and J ends lost 4 bases and 2 bases respectively, with 17 bases between them. The CDR3 extends over 15 amino acids. The CDR3 is CSVVQVPASNYGYTF. The CDR3 DNA follows: TGCAGCGTTGTTCAGGTGCCAGCATCAAACTATGGCTACACCTTC.

The chain has TRBV7-9 and TRBJ1-1; TRBD1 might be the D (5 bases). Trimming removed 3 bases from V and 7 bases from J, with 18 bases in between. Germline CDR1 and CDR2: SEHNR and FQNEAQ (reference sequence). The CDR3 spans 15 residues. The CDR3 DNA sequence: TGTGCCAGCAGCTTCCCCCAGGGATCTCAAAATGAAGCTTTCTTT. As protein: CASSFPQGSQNEAFF.

The V gene is TRBV19, the J gene TRBJ1-1; a possible D gene is TRBD1 (5 bases). Trimming removed 4 bases at V and 1 base at J, with 16 bases between. Germline lookup yields CDR1 LNHDA and CDR2 SQIVND (reference sequence). The CDR3 sequence is 16 residues long. The CDR3 reads CASSTYPGLENTEAFF. In DNA form, the CDR3 reads TGTGCCAGTAGTACCTACCCGGGACTGGAGAACACTGAAGCTTTCTTT.

The V gene is TRBV30, the J gene TRBJ2-1; 11 bases align to TRBD1. Germline V gene sequence: CDR1 GTSNPN, CDR2 SVGIG (reference sequence). The CDR3 runs to 16 residues. V lost 3 bases to trimming and J lost 6 bases; unmatched junction nucleotides: 10. The CDR3 nucleotides are TGTGCCTGGAGAGCCTCCGGGACAGGGGGTTCCAATGAGCAGTTCTTC. Translation gives CAWRASGTGGSNEQFF.